This T cell receptor (beta chain) is drawn from a study of CD8+CD57+ T cells in acquired aplastic anemia. Study-level results: Sharing between patients and controls was observed for 25 to 30 CD8+ CDR3 sequences. The CD8+ Simpson's diversity of patients and controls was not significantly different.

Of note for this clonotype: The antigen is undetermined.

The CDR3 loop spans 14 amino acids. V was trimmed by 1 base and J by 8 bases, leaving 15 bases between them. Germline V gene lookup returns CDR1 DFQATT and CDR2 SNEGSKA (reference sequence). TCR beta VDJ and CDR3 profiles were obtained from a genomic DNA template. In TCRdb, the reads were re-called with MiXCR into one record per CDR3 protein. The sample yields about 210,000 distinct CDR3 sequences, 34% seen once. The TCR was taken from a human donor in good health, serving as a control. The V call is TRBV20-1, the J call TRBJ2-1; the D gene is possibly TRBD2 (6 bases). Material: sorted CD4+, CD8+, or CD8+CD57+ T cells (not recorded which) from PBMCs. This CDR3 reads CSARGERESDEQFF. The CDR3 nucleotides are TGCAGTGCTAGAGGGGAACGGGAGAGCGATGAGCAGTTCTTC.